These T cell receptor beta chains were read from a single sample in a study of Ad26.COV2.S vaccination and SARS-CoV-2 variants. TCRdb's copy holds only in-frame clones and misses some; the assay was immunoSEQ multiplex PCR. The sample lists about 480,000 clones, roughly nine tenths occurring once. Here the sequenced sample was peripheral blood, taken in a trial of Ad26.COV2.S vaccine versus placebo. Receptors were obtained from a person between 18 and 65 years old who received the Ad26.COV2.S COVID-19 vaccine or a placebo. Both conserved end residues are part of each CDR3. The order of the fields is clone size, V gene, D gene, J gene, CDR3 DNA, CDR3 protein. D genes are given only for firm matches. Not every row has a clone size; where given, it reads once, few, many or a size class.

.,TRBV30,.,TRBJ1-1,TGTGCCTGGAACAAGGAGGACACTGAAGCTTTCTTT,CAWNKEDTEAFF
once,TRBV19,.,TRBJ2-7,TGTGCCACAGGACCGGACGGATCCTACGAGCAGTACTTC,CATGPDGSYEQYF
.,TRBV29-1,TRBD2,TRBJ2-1,TGCAGCGCCGAGGGGGTGGGAGGACTAGCGTTCAATGAGCAGTTCTTC,CSAEGVGGLAFNEQFF
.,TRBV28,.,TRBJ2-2,TGTGCCAGCAGATCAGCGAACACCGGGGAGCTGTTTTTT,CASRSANTGELFF
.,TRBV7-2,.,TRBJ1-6,TGTGCCAGCAGCTTAGTGGGGGGGAGCTCCTATAATTCACCCCTCCACTTT,CASSLVGGSSYNSPLHF
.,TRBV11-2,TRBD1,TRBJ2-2,TGTGCCAGCAGCCCACGGACAGGAGAGAACACCGGGGAGCTGTTTTTT,CASSPRTGENTGELFF
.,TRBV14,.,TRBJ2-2,TGTGCCAGCAGCCAAGAGGTCAAGCGGGTCGGGGAGCTGTTTTTT,CASSQEVKRVGELFF
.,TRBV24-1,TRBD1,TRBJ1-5,TGTGCCACCAGTGATCCCCCGGGGACAGGCTCCAATCAGCCCCAGCATTTT,CATSDPPGTGSNQPQHF
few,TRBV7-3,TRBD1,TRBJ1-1,TGTGCCAGCAGCTTAGCCGGGACAGGCGCTGAAGCTTTCTTT,CASSLAGTGAEAFF
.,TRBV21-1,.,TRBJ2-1,TGTGCCAGCAGCAAGCCTAGCATGGTGGATGAGCAGTTCTTC,CASSKPSMVDEQFF
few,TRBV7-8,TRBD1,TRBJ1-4,TGTGCCAGCAGCTTAGCGCCAAGACAGGGGCGGCGTAGAAGCGAAAAACTGTTTTTT,CASSLAPRQGRRRSEKLFF
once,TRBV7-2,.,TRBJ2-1,TGTGCCAGCAGCCCACAGGGCATTCTGAATGAGCAGTTCTTC,CASSPQGILNEQFF
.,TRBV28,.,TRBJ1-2,TGTGCCAGCAGTTTAGCCGGACAGCAAGGCTACACCTTC,CASSLAGQQGYTF
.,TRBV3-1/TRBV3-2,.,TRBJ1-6,TGTGCCAGCGCCACGAGGGGAGACTTTTATAATTCACCCCTCCACTTT,CASATRGDFYNSPLHF
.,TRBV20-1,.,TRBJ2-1,TGCAGTGCTAGTCAACAGAGCTCCTACAATGAGCAGTTCTTC,CSASQQSSYNEQFF
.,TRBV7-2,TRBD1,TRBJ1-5,TGTGCCAGCAGCTCAGCCGGACAGGGGGTTAGCAATCAGCCCCAGCATTTT,CASSSAGQGVSNQPQHF
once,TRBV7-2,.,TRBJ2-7,TGTGCCAGCAGCCCCGAAATGGCGGCCTACGAGCAGTACTTC,CASSPEMAAYEQYF
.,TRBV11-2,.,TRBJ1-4,TGTGCCAGCAGCCTTCGGGACAACAATGAAAAACTGTTTTTT,CASSLRDNNEKLFF
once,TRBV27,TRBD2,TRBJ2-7,TGTGCCAGCAAAACTAGCGGAGGTACCTACGAGCAGTACTTC,CASKTSGGTYEQYF